The 19 T cell receptor beta chains given below trace back to one sample, sequenced in a study of vaccination and CD4 T cells after COVID-19. Treatment reported: approximately 10-day PBMC culture with coronavirus spike peptide pools or control peptides (ViraFEST assay). The study sequenced cultured CD4+ T cell DNA using the Oncomine TCR Beta short-read assay. TCRdb reprocessed the PCR reads via MiXCR and lists one record per CDR3 protein. The repertoire holds roughly 13,000 distinct CDR3 sequences, with 55% to 80% as singletons. The antigens for these receptors are not known. Sequenced sample: CD4+ T cells from blood, cultured in vitro. The receptors shown here come from a human donor who had recovered from COVID-19.

This chain uses TRBV20-1 with TRBJ1-1, with TRBD1 matching over 9 bases. Per the germline V gene, CDR1 is DFQATT and CDR2 is SNEGSKA (reference sequence). There are 12 residues in the CDR3. J was trimmed by 3 bases and V by 6 bases; bases with no gene match: 2. CDR3 in amino acids: CSAQGADTEAFF. Here the CDR3 DNA reads TGCAGTGCACAGGGGGCGGACACTGAAGCTTTCTTT.

There are a few counts of this clonotype. V gene TRBV7-9 combines with J gene TRBJ1-2; TRBD1 matches 9 bases. The junction had 10 bases not matched to a gene; V was cut back by 1 base and J by 4 bases. The CDR3 has 17 residues. Germline loops: CDR1 SEHNR, CDR2 FQNEAQ (reference sequence). CDR3 DNA: TGTGCCAGCAGCTTAGGGGACAGGGTCCCCTATAGCTATGGCTACACCTTC. Protein product: CASSLGDRVPYSYGYTF.

The genes are TRBV7-9 and TRBJ1-1, with 8 bases lining up with TRBD1. Germline V lookup: CDR1 SEHNR, CDR2 FQNEAQ (reference sequence). V was pared by 5 bases and J by 1 base, with 6 bases of the junction left unmatched. The CDR3 sequence is 15 residues long. The CDR3 here is CASSHWGTGNTEAFF. CDR3 coding DNA: TGTGCCAGCAGCCATTGGGGGACAGGGAACACTGAAGCTTTCTTT.

This clonotype was seen only a few times. The V gene is TRBV24-1, the J gene TRBJ1-2, with D perhaps matching TRBD1 (6 bases). The CDR3 has 14 amino acids. With 5 bases removed from V and 4 bases from J, the gap between germline ends came to 13 bases. Germline-derived CDR1 and CDR2 are KGHDR and SFDVKD. The CDR3 spells CATSATGSFYGYTF. The CDR3 DNA is TGTGCCACCAGTGCCACAGGGAGTTTCTATGGCTACACCTTC.

The sample holds one count of this clonotype. At one end, the junction sequence differs from germline, possibly due to a read error. This chain connects TRBV19 to TRBJ2-2; D perhaps matches TRBD2 (6 bases). The germline V gene has CDR1 LNHDA and CDR2 SQIVND (reference sequence). This CDR3 is 15 amino acids long. CDR3: CASTPRRWNTGGLFF. DNA for the CDR3: TGTGCCAGTACCCCGAGGAGGTGGAACACCGGGGGGCTGTTTTTT.

The chain recombines TRBV7-8 with TRBJ2-7; 12 bases line up with TRBD2. Germline loops: CDR1 SGHVS, CDR2 FQNEAQ. Unmatched junction bases numbered 3, after V lost 3 bases and J lost 3 bases. The CDR3 contains 15 residues. CDR3 amino acids: CASSFRLAGDYEQYF. Written as DNA, the CDR3 is TGTGCCAGCAGCTTTAGACTAGCGGGGGACTACGAGCAGTACTTC.

The chain is built from TRBV20-1 and TRBJ1-5; D is perhaps TRBD1 (6 bases). The CDR3 is 14 residues long. From germline, CDR1 is DFQATT and CDR2 SNEGSKA (reference sequence). V was shortened by 4 bases and J by 5 bases, with 15 bases between the two germline ends. CDR3 loop: CSATRGQFDQPQHF. The CDR3 nucleotides read TGCAGTGCTACCAGGGGCCAGTTTGATCAGCCCCAGCATTTT.

This clonotype has only a few counts. J is TRBJ1-1 and V is TRBV12-3 or TRBV12-4; 12 bases are shared with TRBD1. The length of the CDR3 is 15 residues. Unmatched junction bases numbered 6, after V lost 6 bases and J lost 4 bases. In DNA form, the CDR3 reads TGTGCCAGCAGCCCGGGACAGGGGGCAATCACTGAAGCTTTCTTT. Translating it yields CASSPGQGAITEAFF.

The chain links TRBV7-8 to TRBJ1-5; D remains unclear. The germline V and J ends were trimmed by 3 bases and 7 bases, with 13 bases remaining between them. Germline-derived CDR1 and CDR2 are SGHVS and FQNEAQ. The CDR3 has 14 residues. Here the CDR3 reads CASSFGYHAQPQHF. The CDR3 coding sequence is TGTGCCAGCAGCTTTGGCTACCACGCCCAGCCCCAGCATTTT.

CDR3 in amino acids: CASSSDRDYGYTF. The CDR3 DNA is TGTGCCAGCAGCTCCGACAGGGACTATGGCTACACCTTC. The chain joins TRBV11-1 to TRBJ1-2, with TRBD1 identical over 7 bases. Germline CDR1 and CDR2: SGHAT and FQDESV (reference sequence). The CDR3 has 13 residues. V dropped 4 bases and J dropped 3; count of bases not matched to a gene: 2.

J is TRBJ1-4 and V is TRBV2, with 8 bases identical to TRBD1. The CDR3 runs to 15 residues. J lost 8 bases, V lost 6 bases, and 11 bases had no gene match. Germline CDR1 SNHLY, CDR2 FYNNEI. The CDR3: CASRIQGAGEEKLFF. The CDR3 region has the DNA TGTGCCAGCAGAATCCAGGGGGCGGGTGAAGAAAAACTGTTTTTT. Complete variable domain (other parts from reference TRBV2 and TRBJ1-4): EPEVTQTPSHQVTQMGQEVILRCVPISNHLYFYWYRQILGQKVEFLVSFYNNEISEKSEIFDDQFSVERPDGSNFTLKIRSTKLEDSAMYFCASRIQGAGEEKLFFGSGTQLSVL.

The chain joins TRBV10-3 to TRBJ1-4, with D possibly matching TRBD1 (6 bases). The CDR3 totals 15 residues. V was clipped by 0 bases and J by 7 bases, with 12 bases between them. Germline V gene data show CDR1 as ENHRY and CDR2 as SYGVKD. The DNA for the CDR3 is TGTGCCATCAGTGAGTCATGGACAGATCGTGAAAAACTGTTTTTT. Translating it yields CAISESWTDREKLFF.

The rearrangement uses TRBV7-2 and TRBJ2-5, with a possible D match to TRBD1 (6 bases). The CDR3 sequence is 16 residues long. Trimming pared 2 bases from V and 2 bases from J, leaving 15 bases between. Germline lookup yields CDR1 SGHTA and CDR2 FQGNSA. CDR3 DNA sequence: TGTGCCAGCAGCTTAAGAGGGGGACGGGGACAAGAGACCCAGTACTTC. Protein sequence: CASSLRGGRGQETQYF.

V and J are TRBV24-1 and TRBJ1-5; possible D gene TRBD1, 5 bases. Deletions cut 2 bases from V and 0 bases from J, with 7 bases between. The CDR3 sequence is 15 residues long. CDR1 KGHDR and CDR2 SFDVKD come from the germline V gene. Here the CDR3 reads CATSDSGFSNQPQHF. The CDR3 nucleotides are TGTGCCACCAGTGATTCAGGGTTTAGCAATCAGCCCCAGCATTTT.

CDR3 residues: CASSSRTGQETQYF. In nucleotides, the CDR3 is TGTGCCAGCAGTAGCCGGACAGGACAAGAGACCCAGTACTTC. The chain recombines TRBV2 with TRBJ2-5; 7 nucleotides agree with TRBD1. V shed 5 bases, J shed 2 bases, and the junction held 5 bases outside the gene matches. This CDR3 spans 14 amino acids. The germline CDR1 and CDR2 sequences are SNHLY and FYNNEI.

CDR3 protein: CAIRPGQGIYGYTF. The CDR3 DNA reads as TGTGCCATCAGGCCGGGACAGGGGATCTATGGCTACACCTTC. V is TRBV10-3 and J is TRBJ1-2, with 10 bases that match TRBD1. V lost 6 bases and J lost 4; bases outside the gene matches: 5. CDR1 and CDR2 (germline): ENHRY, SYGVKD. The CDR3 runs 14 residues.

This clonotype has a single count. The chain's CDR3 is CASSIGFPRTSVVTGELFF. CDR3 DNA sequence: TGTGCCAGTAGTATCGGGTTCCCCCGGACTAGCGTCGTCACCGGGGAGCTGTTTTTT. The chain carries TRBV19 and TRBJ2-2, with 9 positions matching TRBD2. Per the germline V gene, CDR1 is LNHDA and CDR2 is SQIVND (reference sequence). This CDR3 comprises 19 residues. V gave up 3 bases and J gave up 4 bases; unmatched junction bases: 15.

This sequence joins TRBV27 and TRBJ2-5; D might be TRBD2 (6 bases). The CDR3 covers 11 residues. Trimming removed 10 bases at V and 4 bases at J, with 10 bases between. The germline V gene encodes CDR1 MNHEY and CDR2 SMNVEV (reference sequence). DNA of the CDR3: TGTGCCACCCGGGGAGGAGAGACCCAGTACTTC. This codes for CATRGGETQYF.

This chain uses TRBV20-1 with TRBJ1-2; no reliable D call. Between the trimmed V and J ends, which lost 5 bases and 3 bases, there was a span of 19 bases. CDR3 length equals 15 residues. Germline V CDR1 and CDR2: DFQATT, SNEGSKA (reference sequence). This CDR3 reads CSALLWPAGHYGYTF. CDR3 coding DNA: TGCAGTGCTCTGTTATGGCCCGCCGGCCACTATGGCTACACCTTC.